This TCR beta chain was profiled in a study of shared clonotypes between healthy human individuals. V lost 6 bases and J lost 1; bases outside the gene matches: 3. The germline gives CDR1 WNHNN, CDR2 SYGVQD (reference sequence). This CDR3 has 13 amino acids. Sequencing was performed with immunoSEQ multiplex PCR; in TCRdb, only in-frame clones are kept and a portion is missing. This sample has a few hundred thousand clones, with less than 98% found just once. The sequenced sample was naive CD4+ T cells sorted from blood. As for subset: CD45RA+ positively selected. The clonotype originates from a woman under 40 in good health. The rearrangement uses TRBV10-1 and TRBJ2-7; 7 bases line up with TRBD2. The CDR3 sequence is CASSTSASYEQYF. The CDR3 coding sequence is TGCGCCAGCAGCACTAGCGCTTCCTACGAGCAGTACTTC.